This is a list of T cell receptor beta chains from one sample in a study of early T cells in non-severe SARS-CoV-2 infection. TCRdb reprocessed the 5' RACE reads with MiXCR, giving one entry per CDR3 protein. The sample contains around 77,000 distinct CDR3 sequences, about 14% of which appear only once. Source: whole blood, taken at baseline. The receptors originated from an adult who was a healthcare worker with PCR-confirmed SARS-CoV-2 infection or an uninfected control (not recorded which). The CDR3 runs from the conserved cysteine through the conserved F or W. A D gene is named only where the DNA matches it firmly. Clone size appears in some rows only: once, few, many, or a class for an expanded clone.

d_gene: -; abundance: -; j_gene: TRBJ2-7; v_gene: TRBV3-1; CDR3aa: CASSQVGRGSEQYF; CDR3nt: TGTGCCAGCAGCCAGGTTGGCAGGGGCTCCGAGCAGTACTTC
d_gene: -; abundance: few; j_gene: TRBJ2-4; v_gene: TRBV7-2; CDR3aa: CASSRRTKNIQYF; CDR3nt: TGTGCCAGCAGCCGCCGGACAAAAAACATTCAGTACTTC
d_gene: TRBD2; abundance: many; j_gene: TRBJ2-5; v_gene: TRBV4-1; CDR3aa: CASSQSGSGETQYF; CDR3nt: TGCGCCAGCAGCCAAAGCGGGAGTGGGGAGACCCAGTACTTC
d_gene: -; abundance: few; j_gene: TRBJ1-2; v_gene: TRBV18; CDR3aa: CASSPRFGQTYGYTF; CDR3nt: TGTGCCAGCTCACCTCGATTCGGGCAGACCTATGGCTACACCTTC
d_gene: TRBD1; abundance: many; j_gene: TRBJ2-7; v_gene: TRBV29-1; CDR3aa: CSVKTGGSYEQYF; CDR3nt: TGCAGCGTTAAGACAGGGGGTTCCTACGAGCAGTACTTC
d_gene: -; abundance: -; j_gene: TRBJ2-7; v_gene: TRBV5-1; CDR3aa: CASSLGAEWGEQYF; CDR3nt: TGCGCCAGCAGCTTGGGGGCCGAGTGGGGCGAGCAGTACTTC
d_gene: TRBD2; abundance: -; j_gene: TRBJ2-3; v_gene: TRBV20-1; CDR3aa: CSALGLAGGSSPDTQYF; CDR3nt: TGCAGTGCTCTCGGACTAGCGGGAGGGTCGTCTCCAGATACGCAGTATTTT
d_gene: TRBD2; abundance: few; j_gene: TRBJ2-5; v_gene: TRBV10-2; CDR3aa: CASRGLAGEETQYF; CDR3nt: TGCGCCAGCAGAGGGCTAGCGGGAGAAGAGACCCAGTACTTC
d_gene: -; abundance: few; j_gene: TRBJ2-2; v_gene: TRBV29-1; CDR3aa: CSVTENTGELFF; CDR3nt: TGCAGCGTGACAGAGAACACCGGGGAGCTGTTTTTT
d_gene: TRBD1; abundance: few; j_gene: TRBJ2-3; v_gene: TRBV5-1; CDR3aa: CASSPLATGGADTQYF; CDR3nt: TGCGCCAGCAGCCCACTCGCGACAGGGGGGGCAGATACGCAGTATTTT
d_gene: -; abundance: -; j_gene: TRBJ2-3; v_gene: TRBV10-2; CDR3aa: CASNRVARGLTDTQYF; CDR3nt: TGCGCCAGCAACCGAGTGGCCAGGGGCCTCACAGATACGCAGTATTTT
d_gene: -; abundance: few; j_gene: TRBJ2-1; v_gene: TRBV2; CDR3aa: CASTSPGDEQFF; CDR3nt: TGTGCCAGCACCTCCCCCGGGGATGAGCAGTTCTTC
d_gene: TRBD2; abundance: -; j_gene: TRBJ2-7; v_gene: TRBV6-5; CDR3aa: CASSYGRGSYEQYF; CDR3nt: TGTGCCAGCAGTTATGGGAGGGGCTCCTACGAGCAGTACTTC
d_gene: -; abundance: -; j_gene: TRBJ2-2; v_gene: TRBV12-2; CDR3aa: CASRLVLRESNTGELFF; CDR3nt: TGTGCAAGTCGCTTAGTTCTACGCGAGTCTAACACCGGGGAGCTGTTTTTT
d_gene: TRBD1; abundance: many; j_gene: TRBJ2-1; v_gene: TRBV4-2; CDR3aa: CASSQVSGQGYNEQFF; CDR3nt: TGTGCCAGCAGCCAAGTTTCAGGACAGGGGTACAATGAGCAGTTCTTC
d_gene: TRBD1; abundance: -; j_gene: TRBJ2-5; v_gene: TRBV2; CDR3aa: CASSLTGGETQYF; CDR3nt: TGTGCCAGCAGTCTTACAGGGGGAGAGACCCAGTACTTC
d_gene: -; abundance: few; j_gene: TRBJ2-7; v_gene: TRBV5-4; CDR3aa: CASSFNPVRGRYEQYF; CDR3nt: TGTGCCAGCAGCTTCAACCCTGTGCGGGGTCGCTACGAGCAGTACTTC
d_gene: -; abundance: -; j_gene: TRBJ1-2; v_gene: TRBV10-3; CDR3aa: CAISDVTGASHGYTF; CDR3nt: TGTGCCATCAGTGATGTGACAGGTGCCTCCCATGGCTACACCTTC
d_gene: TRBD1; abundance: -; j_gene: TRBJ2-7; v_gene: TRBV28; CDR3aa: CASSHELRQGFYEQYF; CDR3nt: TGTGCCAGCAGTCACGAACTGAGACAGGGATTCTACGAGCAGTACTTC
d_gene: -; abundance: -; j_gene: TRBJ2-1; v_gene: TRBV20-1; CDR3aa: CSAGPYNEQFF; CDR3nt: TGCAGTGCTGGACCCTACAATGAGCAGTTCTTC
d_gene: TRBD2; abundance: -; j_gene: TRBJ2-2; v_gene: TRBV4-1; CDR3aa: CASSQERGLAGVGGELFF; CDR3nt: TGCGCCAGCAGCCAAGAGAGGGGACTAGCGGGAGTGGGCGGGGAGCTGTTTTTT
d_gene: -; abundance: few; j_gene: TRBJ1-2; v_gene: TRBV7-9; CDR3aa: CASSLSAGSYTF; CDR3nt: TGTGCCAGCAGCTTAAGCGCAGGATCCTACACCTTC
d_gene: -; abundance: many; j_gene: TRBJ2-3; v_gene: TRBV11-2; CDR3aa: CASSLSRGDTQYF; CDR3nt: TGTGCCAGCAGCCTCTCCCGGGGGGATACGCAGTATTTT